Shown below are 24 T cell receptor beta chains from a single sample sequenced in a study of blood T cell repertoires in COVID-19. The assay was immunoSEQ multiplex PCR, and TCRdb's table has in-frame clones only and misses some. The data show roughly 300,000 clones, roughly nine tenths seen once. What was sequenced was peripheral blood. These receptors were taken from a woman in her 30s with COVID-19, enrolled during active disease.

This clone was detected only once. The V call is TRBV9, the J call TRBJ1-4, with 9 bases identical to TRBD1. This CDR3 has 15 residues. Trimming took 2 bases from V and 8 from J; bases not matched to a gene: 7. Per the germline V gene, CDR1 is SGDLS and CDR2 is YYNGEE. The CDR3 region is CASSVDRDRAEKLFF. The CDR3 DNA reads as TGTGCCAGCAGCGTGGACCGGGACAGGGCCGAAAAACTGTTTTTT. Based on the CDR3 plus reference TRBV9 and TRBJ1-4, the full variable domain is DSGVTQTPKHLITATGQRVTLRCSPRSGDLSVYWYQQSLDQGLQFLIQYYNGEERAKGNILERFSAQQFPDLHSELNLSSLELGDSALYFCASSVDRDRAEKLFFGSGTQLSVL.

This chain joins TRBV19 and TRBJ1-1, with D unclear. Looked up from germline, CDR1 is LNHDA and CDR2 is SQIVND (reference sequence). With 7 bases removed from V and 7 bases from J, the gap between germline ends came to 13 bases. The CDR3 totals 12 residues. The CDR3 protein is CASTEGSREAFF. The CDR3 DNA reads as TGTGCCAGTACCGAGGGTAGTCGTGAAGCTTTCTTT.

The V call is TRBV3-1 (or the pseudogene TRBV3-2), the J call TRBJ2-1, with 11 bases lining up with TRBD2. The CDR3 length is 17 residues. The germline V gene encodes CDR1 LGHDT and CDR2 YNNKEL (reference sequence). The V gene end was trimmed by 2 bases and the J gene end by 4 bases; junction bases not matched to a gene: 7. The DNA for the CDR3 is TGTGCCAGCAGCCAAACTCGACTAGCGGGACAATACAATGAGCAGTTCTTC. This sequence encodes CASSQTRLAGQYNEQFF.

The V and J genes are TRBV27 and TRBJ2-1; 8 positions agree with TRBD2. The CDR3 is 14 residues long. Looked up from germline, CDR1 is MNHEY and CDR2 is SMNVEV (reference sequence). The V segment lost 8 bases and the J segment 7 bases; nucleotides outside the gene matches: 10. The CDR3 here is CASSPGAGGNEQFF. CDR3 nucleotides: TGTGCCAGCTCCCCCGGGGCGGGGGGTAATGAGCAGTTCTTC.

V usage is TRBV6-5 and J usage is TRBJ2-5; D possibly corresponds to TRBD2 (5 bases). Between the trimmed V and J ends, which lost 6 bases and 7 bases, there was a span of 18 bases. The CDR3 sequence is 14 residues long. Germline V gives CDR1 MNHEY, CDR2 SVGAGI. The CDR3 sequence is CASSGVLYDGTQYF. CDR3 DNA: TGTGCCAGCAGCGGGGTCCTTTATGATGGGACCCAGTACTTC.

This chain uses TRBV30 with TRBJ2-5; D remains ambiguous. CDR3 size: 13 residues. Germline V gene sequence: CDR1 GTSNPN, CDR2 SVGIG (reference sequence). V was trimmed by 2 bases and J by 7 bases, leaving 14 bases between them. In DNA, the CDR3 is TGTGCCTGGAGTCACGGATCACAGTGGACCCAGTACTTC. Translating it yields CAWSHGSQWTQYF.

This clone was observed at least ten times. The chain uses TRBV7-9 and TRBJ1-2; 7 bases align to TRBD1. CDR3 length equals 17 residues. Trimming took 4 bases from V and 1 from J; bases not matched to a gene: 12. In germline, CDR1 is SEHNR, CDR2 FQNEAQ (reference sequence). The CDR3 here is CASSSKEQGSNNYGYTF. The CDR3 bases are TGTGCCAGCAGCTCAAAAGAACAGGGGTCAAATAACTATGGCTACACCTTC.

This chain connects TRBV10-1 to TRBJ2-6, with D possibly being TRBD1 (6 bases). V was clipped by 5 bases and J by 0 bases, with 17 bases between them. Germline assignment: CDR1 WNHNN and CDR2 SYGVQD (reference sequence). This CDR3 contains 18 residues. In nucleotides, the CDR3 is TGCGCCAGCAGTTCGACTTGGACAGATAGCTCTGGGGCCAACGTCCTGACTTTC. Translated: CASSSTWTDSSGANVLTF.

This chain uses TRBV28 with TRBJ1-6; perhaps TRBD1 as D (5 bases). This CDR3 spans 15 amino acids. The V end lost 7 bases, the J end lost 6 bases, and 16 bases lay between the germline ends. In germline, CDR1 is MDHEN, CDR2 SYDVKM. CDR3 in amino acids: CASIEGGTANSPLHF. The CDR3 DNA is TGTGCCAGCATCGAAGGAGGGACGGCTAATTCACCCCTCCACTTT.

This clone has more than one count but fewer than ten. The V call is TRBV2, the J call TRBJ2-7; 9 bases match TRBD1. The CDR3 loop spans 13 amino acids. The germline CDR1 and CDR2 sequences are SNHLY and FYNNEI. V was pared by 7 bases and J by 6 bases, with 7 bases of the junction left unmatched. CDR3 sequence reads: CASTGQGSIEQYF. In nucleotides, the CDR3 is TGTGCCAGCACCGGACAGGGGTCTATCGAGCAGTACTTC.

The chain carries TRBV6-5 and TRBJ1-1; D ambiguous. V gave up 0 bases and J gave up 0 bases, with 11 bases separating them. This CDR3 is built from 16 residues. In germline, CDR1 is MNHEY, CDR2 SVGAGI. The DNA of the CDR3 is TGTGCCAGCAGTTACTCGATGAGGTATCTGAACACTGAAGCTTTCTTT. Its protein is CASSYSMRYLNTEAFF.

The V gene is TRBV21-1, the J gene TRBJ2-5; the table's D call, TRBD2, was not checked against the DNA. TRBV21-1 is deemed a pseudogene. CDR3 length: 11 residues. CDR3 sequence reads: CASNWSGTQYF. CDR3 DNA: TGTGCCAGCAACTGGAGTGGGACCCAGTACTTC.

J is TRBJ1-5 and V is TRBV5-1; 7 nucleotides line up with TRBD1. The J segment lost 5 bases and the V segment lost 4 bases, leaving 9 bases of the junction unmatched. Germline loops: CDR1 SGHRS, CDR2 YFSETQ. The CDR3 is made up of 15 amino acids. CDR3 loop: CASSPPRQGDQPQHF. DNA of the CDR3: TGCGCCAGCAGCCCACCTAGACAGGGCGATCAGCCCCAGCATTTT.

This chain connects TRBV15 to TRBJ1-2; D unresolved. The CDR3 is made up of 12 amino acids. Germline assignment: CDR1 LNHNV and CDR2 YYDKDF (reference sequence). Trimming pared 5 bases from V and 4 bases from J, leaving 8 bases between. As DNA, the CDR3 is TGTGCCACCAGCTCGGGAACCTATGGCTACACCTTC. Its protein is CATSSGTYGYTF.

The rearrangement uses TRBV14 and TRBJ2-2; 8 bases are shared with TRBD1. Germline loops: CDR1 SGHDN, CDR2 FVKESK. V shed 6 bases, J shed 6 bases, and the junction held 6 bases outside the gene matches. This CDR3 has 14 amino acids. This CDR3 is CASRGRGLAGELFF. The DNA of the CDR3 is TGTGCCAGCAGGGGCAGGGGGCTCGCCGGGGAGCTGTTTTTT.

This clone showed up just once. The genes are TRBV3-1 (or the pseudogene TRBV3-2) and TRBJ1-6; D may be TRBD1 (5 bases). The CDR3 consists of 15 residues. The germline V and J ends were trimmed by 0 bases and 11 bases, with 14 bases remaining between them. From germline, CDR1 is LGHDT and CDR2 YNNKEL (reference sequence). CDR3 sequence reads: CASSQDRQARAPLHF. For the CDR3, the DNA is TGTGCCAGCAGCCAAGATAGGCAGGCCAGGGCACCCCTCCACTTT.

The chain combines TRBV28 with TRBJ1-1, with D unresolved. Germline V gene data show CDR1 as MDHEN and CDR2 as SYDVKM. V lost 6 bases to trimming and J lost 5 bases, with 13 bases between them. This CDR3 has 13 residues. The CDR3 protein is CASSFRLPTEAFF. The CDR3 bases are TGTGCCAGCAGCTTCAGGCTGCCAACTGAAGCTTTCTTT.

Here the CDR3 reads CASSPPGGLDEKLFF. The CDR3 coding sequence is TGTGCCAGCAGTCCGCCCGGGGGGCTTGATGAAAAACTGTTTTTT. This chain links TRBV28 with TRBJ1-4; D possibly corresponds to TRBD1 (6 bases). Germline CDR1 is MDHEN and CDR2 is SYDVKM. The V end was cut by 5 bases, the J end by 6 bases, with 16 bases between. CDR3 length: 15 amino acids.

The chain carries TRBV5-5 and TRBJ2-7; D possibly corresponds to TRBD2 (6 bases). The CDR3 loop spans 13 amino acids. V was pared by 4 bases and J by 2 bases, with 10 bases between. From germline, CDR1 is SGHKS and CDR2 YYEKEE (reference sequence). The CDR3 region has the DNA TGTGCCAGCAGCCTCGGGAGAACCTACGAGCAGTACTTC. Translation: CASSLGRTYEQYF.

CDR3 amino acids: CASRAGVLETQYF. The CDR3 coding sequence is TGTGCCAGCCGCGCGGGGGTCTTAGAGACCCAGTACTTC. The chain is built from TRBV6-5 and TRBJ2-5; 7 positions agree with TRBD2. Germline CDR1 and CDR2: MNHEY and SVGAGI. CDR3 size: 13 residues. V lost 8 bases and J lost 4; bases outside the gene matches: 7.

This clone has a single count. This rearrangement joins TRBV28 to TRBJ1-6; TRBD1 matches at 7 bases. Germline CDR1 is MDHEN and CDR2 is SYDVKM. V shed 3 bases and J 7 bases; nucleotides not matched to a gene: 3. CDR3 length equals 14 residues. The CDR3 bases are TGTGCCAGCAGTTTGGGACAGCGAAATTCACCCCTCCACTTT. It is translated as CASSLGQRNSPLHF.

V is TRBV30 and J is TRBJ1-2, with 9 bases that match TRBD1. Germline CDR1 and CDR2: GTSNPN and SVGIG (reference sequence). This CDR3 has 13 residues. V was pared by 2 bases and J by 8 bases, with 6 bases of the junction left unmatched. CDR3 nucleotide sequence: TGTGCCTGGAGTCTGGGACAGGGCTTAGGCTACACCTTC. It codes for CAWSLGQGLGYTF.

This chain uses TRBV2 with TRBJ1-2; D is perhaps TRBD1 (6 bases). V shed 6 bases and J shed 3 bases, with 11 bases lying between them. This CDR3 region has 13 residues. CDR1 is SNHLY, CDR2 FYNNEI, per germline. In DNA, the CDR3 is TGTGCCAGCAGCGGACAGAAATACTATGGCTACACCTTC. It specifies CASSGQKYYGYTF. Combining the CDR3 with reference TRBV2 and TRBJ1-2 gives the whole variable domain EPEVTQTPSHQVTQMGQEVILRCVPISNHLYFYWYRQILGQKVEFLVSFYNNEISEKSEIFDDQFSVERPDGSNFTLKIRSTKLEDSAMYFCASSGQKYYGYTFGSGTRLTVV.

This clone was counted once. Other DNA sequences from this sample encode an identical CDR3 as well. The chain employs TRBV3-1 (or the pseudogene TRBV3-2) and TRBJ2-2; 8 nucleotides agree with TRBD1. Trimming at V came to 4 bases and at J to 5 bases, leaving 3 bases not matched to a gene. There are 14 residues in the CDR3. CDR1 LGHDT and CDR2 YNNKEL come from the germline V gene (reference sequence). CDR3 nucleotides: TGTGCCAGCAGCCCGTGGACAGGGACCGGGGAGCTGTTTTTT. Its translation: CASSPWTGTGELFF.